This T cell receptor beta chain was recovered during a study of T cell responses to AZD1222 COVID-19 vaccine. To note about this clone: Its antigen is as yet unknown.

General study results and limits: When two AZD1222 doses had been given, Spike-specific TCR breadth and depth rose. Most donors were white British, females outnumbered males, and clonal diversity was possibly underestimated.

Germline CDR1 and CDR2: SGHAT and FQDESV (reference sequence). The V and J ends lost 2 bases and 6 bases, in that order; junction bases with no gene match: 6. The CDR3 totals 15 residues. TCRdb's table, derived via immunoSEQ multiplex PCR, lists solely in-frame clones and lacks some. The sample lists 110,000 or so clones, approximately 90% occurring once. This chain connects TRBV11-1 to TRBJ2-1; 8 nucleotides agree with TRBD2. The sequences come from peripheral blood, collected on day 0 of AZD1222 vaccination. The receptor was derived from an adult in good health. The CDR3 protein is CASSLRSGGINEQFF. In DNA, the CDR3 is TGTGCCAGCAGCTTAAGAAGCGGGGGTATCAATGAGCAGTTCTTC.